The 21 T cell receptor beta chains below were found in one sample sequenced in a study of shared clonotypes between healthy human individuals. Profiled with immunoSEQ multiplex PCR; TCRdb holds only in-frame clones, not every one. The sample holds millions of clones, more than 80% seen once. Sequenced material: naive CD4+ T cells sorted from blood. The subset: CD45RA+ positively selected. Receptors originate from a man between 18 and 29 years old in good health.

V usage is TRBV19 and J usage is TRBJ2-7, with D possibly matching TRBD1 (5 bases). This CDR3 region has 14 residues. Germline CDR1 is LNHDA and CDR2 is SQIVND (reference sequence). V was clipped by 6 bases and J by 6 bases, with 18 bases between them. The CDR3 sequence is CASSPSQGISEQYF. CDR3 nucleotides: TGTGCCAGTAGCCCCAGTCAGGGAATCTCCGAGCAGTACTTC.

This clone was seen more than once but under ten times. CDR3 sequence (DNA): TGTGCCAGCAGTACCCAGGGAGGGCGTACTTCACCCCTCCACTTT. Its protein product is CASSTQGGRTSPLHF. This chain connects TRBV28 to TRBJ1-6; D might be TRBD1 (5 bases). The CDR3 extends over 15 amino acids. CDR1 is MDHEN, CDR2 SYDVKM, per germline. The V end lost 5 bases, the J end lost 9 bases, and 17 bases lay between the germline ends.

V and J are TRBV27 and TRBJ1-2; 8 bases are shared with TRBD1. J gave up 3 bases and V 4 bases, and 4 bases lay outside the gene matches. The CDR3 spans 14 residues. Germline V CDR1 and CDR2: MNHEY, SMNVEV (reference sequence). CDR3 coding DNA: TGTGCCAGCAGTTCCCAGACAGGGGACTATGGCTACACCTTC. This sequence encodes CASSSQTGDYGYTF.

The chain employs TRBV14 and TRBJ2-7; D gene uncertain. Germline CDR1 reads SGHDN; CDR2 reads FVKESK. The CDR3 has 14 residues. V lost 0 bases and J 7 bases, leaving 13 bases between the germline ends. CDR3 region: CASSQDGLLLEQYF. The CDR3 nucleotides read TGTGCCAGCAGCCAAGATGGGTTGCTCTTAGAGCAGTACTTC.

CDR3 bases: TGTGCCAGCAGTTACGACTATATGAACACTGAAGCTTTCTTT. Its protein is CASSYDYMNTEAFF. This rearrangement joins TRBV6-5 to TRBJ1-1; D ambiguous. Germline CDR1 MNHEY, CDR2 SVGAGI. The CDR3 is made up of 14 amino acids. V was trimmed by 2 bases and J by 0 bases, leaving 7 bases between them.

The gene calls are TRBV5-6 and TRBJ1-6; TRBD1 might be the D (5 bases). The CDR3 is 16 amino acids. With 4 bases removed from V and 5 bases from J, the gap between germline ends came to 16 bases. The germline V gene has CDR1 SGHDT and CDR2 YYEEEE. In DNA form, the CDR3 reads TGTGCCAGCAGCATTCCCGGGACTGGGAATAATTCACCCCTCCACTTT. Its protein product is CASSIPGTGNNSPLHF.

The chain employs TRBV18 and TRBJ1-5; D unresolved. The germline gives CDR1 KGHSH, CDR2 LQKENI. V lost 3 bases and J lost 4, with 7 bases in between. The CDR3 has 13 residues. CDR3 in DNA: TGTGCCAGCTCACCCTATCCTAATCAGCCCCAGCATTTT. Translated: CASSPYPNQPQHF.

V gene TRBV6-6 combines with J gene TRBJ1-1; TRBD1 is a possible D gene (5 bases). Trimming removed 6 bases at V and 3 bases at J, with 14 bases between. Germline V gene lookup returns CDR1 MNHNY and CDR2 SVGAGI (reference sequence). This CDR3 contains 14 residues. The CDR3, as DNA: TGTGCCAGCAGGGGACGGTTGGGTGACACTGAAGCTTTCTTT. It encodes CASRGRLGDTEAFF.

The chain combines TRBV6-1 with TRBJ1-1, with D possibly being TRBD1 (6 bases). Trimming removed 10 bases at V and 3 bases at J, with 12 bases between. This CDR3 has 12 residues. The germline CDR1 and CDR2 sequences are MNHNS and SASEGT. The CDR3 coding sequence is TGTGCCACCGGGGGCGTGGACACTGAAGCTTTCTTT. It yields the protein CATGGVDTEAFF.

The chain uses TRBV10-1 and TRBJ2-3; no clear D. The CDR3 length is 13 residues. CDR1 and CDR2 from the germline V gene are WNHNN and SYGVQD (reference sequence). V lost 4 bases to trimming and J lost 3 bases, with 8 bases between them. CDR3 residues: CASSALGTDTQYF. CDR3 sequence (DNA): TGCGCCAGCAGTGCTTTGGGGACAGATACGCAGTATTTT.

The CDR3, as DNA: TGCGCCAGCAGCTTGGTGGGGGCGCAATCCGGCTCTGGGGCCAACGTCCTGACTTTC. As protein: CASSLVGAQSGSGANVLTF. The chain has TRBV5-1 and TRBJ2-6; a possible D gene is TRBD1 (6 bases). V lost 0 bases and J lost 0, with 16 bases in between. Germline V gives CDR1 SGHRS, CDR2 YFSETQ. CDR3 size: 19 residues. The whole variable domain, filled in from reference TRBV5-1 and TRBJ2-6, reads KAGVTQTPRYLIKTRGQQVTLSCSPISGHRSVSWYQQTPGQGLQFLFEYFSETQRNKGNFPGRFSGRQFSNSRSEMNVSTLELGDSALYLCASSLVGAQSGSGANVLTFGAGSRLTVL.

V and J are TRBV10-3 and TRBJ1-1, with TRBD1 identical over 8 bases. This CDR3 is 16 amino acids long. The germline CDR1 and CDR2 sequences are ENHRY and SYGVKD. The trim removed 6 bases at V and 1 base at J, leaving 10 bases unmatched. CDR3 DNA: TGTGCCATCAGGGGACCGACAGGGGACAGGAACACTGAAGCTTTCTTT. Protein: CAIRGPTGDRNTEAFF.

The chain links TRBV2 to TRBJ2-2; no clear D gene. Trimming cost V 7 bases and J 4 bases, with 10 bases left between them. This CDR3 has 13 residues. CDR1 and CDR2 (germline): SNHLY, FYNNEI. The CDR3 protein is CASNRDGTGELFF. Written as DNA, the CDR3 is TGTGCCAGCAACAGAGACGGCACCGGGGAGCTGTTTTTT.

The chain combines TRBV7-2 with TRBJ2-1, with TRBD2 matching 14 bases. The germline gives CDR1 SGHTA, CDR2 FQGNSA. CDR3 size: 17 residues. The trim removed 5 bases at V and 4 bases at J, leaving 7 bases unmatched. DNA for the CDR3: TGTGCCAGCAGCATTGTGGGACTAGCGGGAGTGTACAATGAGCAGTTCTTC. Residues: CASSIVGLAGVYNEQFF.

The chain is built from TRBV19 and TRBJ1-2; 8 bases agree with TRBD1. Germline loops: CDR1 LNHDA, CDR2 SQIVND (reference sequence). CDR3 length: 14 residues. The V and J ends lost 4 bases and 6 bases, in that order; junction bases with no gene match: 7. In nucleotides, the CDR3 is TGTGCCAGTAGTACGGGCCCAGGGGGCGATGGCTACACCTTC. Protein sequence: CASSTGPGGDGYTF.

The V gene is TRBV4-1, the J gene TRBJ2-7; the D is unclear. The V end was cut by 4 bases, the J end by 2 bases, with 12 bases between. Germline V lookup: CDR1 MGHRA, CDR2 YSYEKL. The CDR3 spans 14 residues. In DNA, the CDR3 is TGCGCCAGCAGCCCATTTCCCAAGACCTACGAGCAGTACTTC. Translation: CASSPFPKTYEQYF.

The V and J genes are TRBV7-2 and TRBJ2-5; no clear D. Trimming cost V 2 bases and J 4 bases, with 5 bases left between them. CDR1 SGHTA and CDR2 FQGNSA come from the germline V gene. The CDR3 has 12 residues. The CDR3 region has the DNA TGTGCCAGCAGCTTAATTCGAGAGACCCAGTACTTC. As protein: CASSLIRETQYF. Full variable domain (remainder filled in from reference TRBV7-2 and TRBJ2-5): GAGVSQSPSNKVTEKGKDVELRCDPISGHTALYWYRQSLGQGLEFLIYFQGNSAPDKSGLPSDRFSAERTGGSVSTLTIQRTQQEDSAVYLCASSLIRETQYFGPGTRLLVL.

This clone has just a few counts. Other DNA sequences in this specimen translate into the identical CDR3. This chain links TRBV18 with TRBJ2-7, with 7 bases identical to TRBD1. Per germline, CDR1 KGHSH and CDR2 LQKENI. The CDR3 loop spans 13 amino acids. V lost 3 bases and J lost 3; bases outside the gene matches: 2. CDR3 sequence reads: CASSPGTVYEQYF. For the CDR3, the DNA is TGTGCCAGCTCACCCGGGACAGTCTACGAGCAGTACTTC.

The chain joins TRBV25-1 to TRBJ2-7; D possibly matches TRBD1 or TRBD2 (5 bases each). This CDR3 is built from 16 residues. CDR1 and CDR2 from the germline V gene are MGHDK and SYGVNS. Trimming stripped 10 bases from V and 1 base from J, with 23 bases between. CDR3 protein: CATLGTAHGDSYEQYF. The DNA for the CDR3 is TGTGCCACCCTCGGGACCGCTCATGGGGATTCCTACGAGCAGTACTTC.

The chain combines TRBV5-1 with TRBJ2-1, with TRBD2 matching over 7 bases. CDR3 length: 16 residues. The trim removed 0 bases at V and 7 bases at J, leaving 10 bases unmatched. Per the germline V gene, CDR1 is SGHRS and CDR2 is YFSETQ. The CDR3 here is CASSLVTSRLRNEQFF. The CDR3 DNA follows: TGCGCCAGCAGCTTGGTGACTAGCCGGTTACGGAATGAGCAGTTCTTC.

The chain uses TRBV6-6 and TRBJ1-6; D gene unclear. V dropped 7 bases and J dropped 3 bases, with 16 bases sitting between them. This CDR3 contains 16 residues. Per germline, CDR1 MNHNY and CDR2 SVGAGI (reference sequence). This CDR3 is CASTPGTNNYNSPLHF. The CDR3 DNA sequence: TGTGCCAGCACCCCGGGAACAAATAACTATAATTCACCCCTCCACTTT.